This record looks at one T cell receptor (beta chain) sequence and its context. Its matching antigen is unknown. These data originate in a study of identical twins. General observations from the study: The authors drew conclusions from cross-sectional statistical analysis rather than following the same donors.

J gave up 5 bases and V 1 base, and 2 bases lay outside the gene matches. Germline values: CDR1 MNHEY, CDR2 SVGAGI. The CDR3 loop spans 14 amino acids. TCRdb reprocessed the 5' RACE reads with MiXCR, giving one entry per CDR3 protein. This sample yields 260,000 or so distinct CDR3 sequences, of which approximately 7.8% are seen a single time; under 6% belongs to the top ten. The sample was also linked to a second study, of yellow fever vaccine responses in identical twins.

The chain is built from TRBV6-5 and TRBJ2-1; 7 bases line up with TRBD2. Sequenced: CD8+ T cells sorted from blood. The sequence came from a woman aged 18-29 years in good health. The CDR3: CASSYLGRDNEQFF. Here the CDR3 DNA reads TGTGCCAGCAGTTACTTGGGGAGGGACAATGAGCAGTTCTTC.